This passage covers 22 T cell receptor beta chains from one sample sequenced in a study of identical twins. MiXCR, applied by TCRdb to the 5' RACE reads, yields one record per CDR3 protein. The sample includes about 720,000 distinct CDR3 sequences, 15% to 20% seen only once; the top ten take over 10%. The same sample was also studied in work on T cells expressing NK-cell markers.

The sequencing sample was made of PBMCs. These receptors were obtained from a woman aged 18-30 years in good health.

This clonotype showed up just once. V and J are TRBV25-1 and TRBJ2-4, with TRBD2 matching 8 bases. CDR1 MGHDK and CDR2 SYGVNS come from the germline V gene. The CDR3 has 15 amino acids. The V segment lost 6 bases and the J segment 3 bases; nucleotides outside the gene matches: 7. CDR3 nucleotides: TGTGCCAGCAGACAGGGCGGGGGGCACAAAAACATTCAGTACTTC. This encodes CASRQGGGHKNIQYF.

This clonotype occurred a few times. This sequence joins TRBV5-1 and TRBJ2-7; 9 bases map to TRBD1. The germline V gene has CDR1 SGHRS and CDR2 YFSETQ. V dropped 3 bases and J dropped 0; count of bases not matched to a gene: 4. The CDR3 has 15 residues. Written as DNA, the CDR3 is TGCGCCAGCAGCTCGGGACAGGGATTCTCCTACGAGCAGTACTTC. It encodes CASSSGQGFSYEQYF.

This chain links TRBV5-1 with TRBJ1-4; D gene ambiguous. The CDR3 runs to 13 residues. The germline CDR1 and CDR2 sequences are SGHRS and YFSETQ. The V gene lost 0 bases and the J gene lost 8 bases, with 8 bases spanning the gap. Here the CDR3 reads CASSLGREEKLFF. In DNA, the CDR3 is TGCGCCAGCAGCTTGGGAAGGGAAGAAAAACTGTTTTTT.

On this clonotype itself: At one end the junction does not follow the germline gene, possibly because of a read error. This chain uses TRBV29-1 with TRBJ2-7, with 8 bases fitting TRBD1. The germline CDR1 and CDR2 sequences are SQVTM and ANQGSEA. This CDR3 is 11 amino acids long. The CDR3 coding sequence is TGCAGCGTAGGGCTGACGACAGGGGAGAACTTC. Translation: CSVGLTTGENF.

This rearrangement joins TRBV6-1 to TRBJ1-3; TRBD1 is a possible D gene (5 bases). The CDR3 loop spans 14 amino acids. The germline V gene has CDR1 MNHNS and CDR2 SASEGT. V was pared by 5 bases and J by 4 bases, with 12 bases between. The CDR3 region has the DNA TGTGCCAGCAGTCCGGGGGTTTCAGGAAACACCATATATTTT. Amino acid sequence: CASSPGVSGNTIYF.

This clonotype was seen a few times. The V gene is TRBV20-1, the J gene TRBJ2-7; D ambiguous. The CDR3 has 14 amino acids. With 2 bases removed from V and 6 bases from J, the gap between germline ends came to 17 bases. Germline CDR1 is DFQATT and CDR2 is SNEGSKA (reference sequence). The CDR3 protein is CSARLIQSLGEQYF. The CDR3 nucleotides are TGCAGTGCTAGATTGATACAGTCACTTGGCGAGCAGTACTTC.

This clonotype was detected only a few times. This chain connects TRBV20-1 to TRBJ1-5, with 8 bases fitting TRBD1. The CDR3 spans 14 residues. The germline CDR1 and CDR2 sequences are DFQATT and SNEGSKA (reference sequence). J was trimmed by 2 bases and V by 0 bases; bases with no gene match: 0. DNA for the CDR3: TGCAGTGCTAGAGAGGGACAGGGCAATCAGCCCCAGCATTTT. Translation: CSAREGQGNQPQHF.

This clonotype was detected only a few times. The rearrangement links TRBV29-1 to TRBJ2-1; D is possibly TRBD2 (6 bases). This CDR3 comprises 14 residues. The germline V and J ends were trimmed by 3 bases and 4 bases, with 13 bases remaining between them. Germline V gene sequence: CDR1 SQVTM, CDR2 ANQGSEA. CDR3 in DNA: TGCAGCGTTGAGCGCGGGAACATTTACAATGAGCAGTTCTTC. Its translation is CSVERGNIYNEQFF.

This chain links TRBV12-3 or TRBV12-4 with TRBJ2-2, with a weak D call TRBD2 (5 bases). The CDR3 consists of 16 residues. Trimming left V 7 bases short and J 4 bases short, with 19 bases between. CDR3 protein: CASTRQFGISTGELFF. CDR3 bases: TGTGCCAGCACCCGCCAGTTCGGGATCTCCACCGGGGAGCTGTTTTTT.

This rearrangement joins TRBV20-1 to TRBJ2-1, with TRBD2 matching over 7 bases. CDR3 length: 14 residues. Germline CDR1 reads DFQATT; CDR2 reads SNEGSKA (reference sequence). V gave up 4 bases and J gave up 10 bases; unmatched junction bases: 13. The CDR3 bases are TGCAGTGCTACCTTAGGTGGGAGGGGTGGGGAGCAGTTCTTC. Its protein product is CSATLGGRGGEQFF.

The chain combines TRBV7-2 with TRBJ2-2; a possible D gene is TRBD2 (6 bases). V was shortened by 5 bases and J by 6 bases, with 16 bases between the two germline ends. The CDR3 extends over 15 amino acids. CDR1 is SGHTA, CDR2 FQGNSA, per germline. CDR3 nucleotides: TGTGCCAGCAGCCCCAGGGTCCCGGGGGCCGGGGAGCTGTTTTTT. Amino acid sequence: CASSPRVPGAGELFF.

The J gene is TRBJ2-1, the V gene TRBV24-1; no clear D gene. This CDR3 spans 13 amino acids. The germline V gene has CDR1 KGHDR and CDR2 SFDVKD. V lost 4 bases to trimming and J lost 7 bases, with 10 bases between them. CDR3 amino acids: CATSDPPSNEQFF. CDR3 coding DNA: TGTGCCACCAGTGACCCCCCCTCGAATGAGCAGTTCTTC.

In this sample, this clonotype turned up a few times. The gene calls are TRBV10-3 and TRBJ2-7; the match to TRBD1 covers 7 bases. The V gene end was trimmed by 10 bases and the J gene end by 6 bases; junction bases not matched to a gene: 18. CDR1 ENHRY and CDR2 SYGVKD come from the germline V gene. This CDR3 is built from 15 residues. CDR3 region: CATRRPTGPVGEQYF. For the CDR3, the DNA is TGTGCCACCAGACGACCGACAGGGCCCGTCGGCGAGCAGTACTTC.

V is TRBV7-2 and J is TRBJ2-7; D ambiguous. Germline lookup yields CDR1 SGHTA and CDR2 FQGNSA. The CDR3 length is 11 residues. Trimming cost V 5 bases and J 7 bases, with 9 bases left between them. The CDR3 is CASSALREQYF. DNA for the CDR3: TGTGCCAGCAGCGCCCTTAGGGAGCAGTACTTC.

J is TRBJ2-2 and V is TRBV20-1; D perhaps matches TRBD2 (6 bases). CDR1 is DFQATT and CDR2 is SNEGSKA in the germline V gene (reference sequence). V gave up 0 bases and J gave up 0 bases, with 11 bases separating them. There are 16 residues in the CDR3. CDR3 sequence: CSARDPTGANTGELFF. As DNA, the CDR3 is TGCAGTGCTAGAGATCCGACGGGAGCGAACACCGGGGAGCTGTTTTTT.

The gene calls are TRBV12-3 or TRBV12-4 and TRBJ1-1; a possible D gene is TRBD1 (5 bases). The CDR3 runs 17 residues. V was shortened by 5 bases and J by 0 bases, with 19 bases between the two germline ends. The CDR3 nucleotides are TGTGCCAGCAGTGGAATCGTTTCAGGGATCTTGAACACTGAAGCTTTCTTT. Translating gives CASSGIVSGILNTEAFF.

This rearrangement joins TRBV5-1 to TRBJ2-7; D might be TRBD2 (5 bases). Germline V CDR1 and CDR2: SGHRS, YFSETQ. Trimming took off 4 bases at V and 0 bases at J, with 17 bases between the two ends. CDR3 size: 16 residues. Here the CDR3 reads CASSPSEVSRSYEQYF. CDR3 nucleotides: TGCGCCAGCAGCCCCTCGGAGGTCTCCCGCTCCTACGAGCAGTACTTC.

This clonotype was seen more than once but under ten times. The V gene is TRBV14, the J gene TRBJ2-4; 8 positions match TRBD2. The CDR3 covers 17 residues. The V and J ends lost 0 bases and 8 bases, in that order; junction bases with no gene match: 12. CDR1 and CDR2 from the germline V gene are SGHDN and FVKESK. The CDR3 nucleotides read TGTGCCAGCAGCCAAGATACCACTAGCGGCTTTGCCGACATTCAGTACTTC. Amino acids: CASSQDTTSGFADIQYF.

This sequence joins TRBV5-1 and TRBJ1-5; no reliable D call. Deletions cut 4 bases from V and 7 bases from J, with 15 bases between. CDR1 is SGHRS, CDR2 YFSETQ, per germline. This CDR3 contains 14 residues. The CDR3 spells CASSRAEPGQPQHF. DNA of the CDR3: TGCGCCAGCAGCCGGGCGGAACCAGGACAGCCCCAGCATTTT.

In its sample, this clonotype was seen a few times. V is TRBV7-9 and J is TRBJ2-3; TRBD2 matches 8 bases. The CDR3 totals 15 residues. CDR1 is SEHNR and CDR2 is FQNEAQ in the germline V gene (reference sequence). V lost 3 bases, J lost 0 bases, and 2 bases stayed unmatched. In DNA form, the CDR3 reads TGTGCCAGCAGCTTCGGGGGGGACAGCACAGATACGCAGTATTTT. This gives the protein CASSFGGDSTDTQYF. Together with reference TRBV7-9 and TRBJ2-3, the CDR3 gives the full variable domain: DTGVSQNPRHKITKRGQNVTFRCDPISEHNRLYWYRQTLGQGPEFLTYFQNEAQLEKSRLLSDRFSAERPKGSFSTLEIQRTEQGDSAMYLCASSFGGDSTDTQYFGPGTRLTVL.

This clonotype was recorded a few times. The chain has TRBV7-2 and TRBJ2-7; D perhaps matches TRBD2 (6 bases). The germline V and J ends were trimmed by 3 bases and 2 bases, with 17 bases remaining between them. Looked up from germline, CDR1 is SGHTA and CDR2 is FQGNSA. The CDR3 is made up of 16 amino acids. CDR3 protein: CASSLVGSKGAYEQYF. The CDR3 coding sequence is TGTGCCAGCAGCTTGGTCGGGAGTAAAGGTGCCTACGAGCAGTACTTC.

The J gene is TRBJ1-1, the V gene TRBV29-1, with a weak D call TRBD1 (5 bases). Germline-derived CDR1 and CDR2 are SQVTM and ANQGSEA. V was shortened by 5 bases and J by 7 bases, with 14 bases between the two germline ends. The CDR3 is 12 amino acids. CDR3 coding DNA: TGCAGCGTTCTTAGCCTACAGGTTGAAGCTTTCTTT. Protein sequence: CSVLSLQVEAFF.